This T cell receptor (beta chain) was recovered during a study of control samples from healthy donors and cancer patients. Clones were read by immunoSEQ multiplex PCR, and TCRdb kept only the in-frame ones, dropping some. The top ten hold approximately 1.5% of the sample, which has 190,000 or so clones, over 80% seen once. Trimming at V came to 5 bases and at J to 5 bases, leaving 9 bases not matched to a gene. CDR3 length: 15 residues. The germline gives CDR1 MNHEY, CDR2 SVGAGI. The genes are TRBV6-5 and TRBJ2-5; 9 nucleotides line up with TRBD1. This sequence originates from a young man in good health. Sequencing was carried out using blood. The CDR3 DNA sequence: TGTGCCAGCAGTCATCTACAGGGGGCTATGGAGACCCAGTACTTC. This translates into CASSHLQGAMETQYF.